The clone carrying this TCR beta chain was found a few times. Random hexamers were used to reverse transcribe an amount of roughly 0.45 to 1 ug RNA. Amplification of TCR beta CDR3 across 54 Vbeta and 13 Jbeta was performed with immunoSEQ multiplex PCR. From the immunoSEQ multiplex PCR reads, TCRdb called clonotypes with MiXCR, one entry per CDR3 protein. The data show more than 95,000 distinct CDR3 sequences, with around 94% seen just once and 0.07% to 0.09% held by the top ten. These data come from a study of CD8 T cells in Susac syndrome. CDR3 length: 13 residues. Looked up from germline, CDR1 is SNHLY and CDR2 is FYNNEI. V was trimmed by 3 bases and J by 1 base, leaving 6 bases between them. CD8+ and CD4+ blood T cells underwent TCR beta sequencing. Controls matched for age and sex were healthy donors. Negative isolation yielded the CD8+ and CD4+ T cells, while FACS enriched the TEMRA cells.

This chain joins TRBV2 and TRBJ2-5, with D perhaps matching TRBD1 or TRBD2 (5 bases each). Input material: CD4+ T cells from PBMCs. This receptor was obtained from a human donor in good health. In nucleotides, the CDR3 is TGTGCCAGCAGTGAGGGGACCCAAGAGACCCAGTACTTC. Residues: CASSEGTQETQYF.